This TCR beta chain was observed in a study of blood T cell repertoires in COVID-19. The CDR3 spans 17 residues. Per germline, CDR1 SGHVS and CDR2 FNYEAQ. The junction had 7 bases not matched to a gene; V was cut back by 3 bases and J by 1 base. This clone was seen a few times. Using immunoSEQ multiplex PCR, the repertoire was profiled, and TCRdb retains in-frame clones only, with some absent. The table records under 250,000 clones, around 84% of them present only once. The chain employs TRBV7-6 and TRBJ2-3; 10 bases align to TRBD2. The specimen was PBMCs or T cells enriched from blood (not recorded which). The clonotype originates from a man aged 25-45 years with acute COVID-19. CDR3 DNA: TGTGCCAGCAGCTTGGCCCCCCTAGCGGGGGGCACAGATACGCAGTATTTT. This encodes CASSLAPLAGGTDTQYF.